The clone carrying this T cell receptor (beta chain) has more than one count but fewer than ten. Its antigen is unidentified. Per the germline V gene, CDR1 is SGHAT and CDR2 is FQNNGV. This CDR3 region has 17 residues. Trimming at V came to 6 bases and at J to 8 bases, leaving 19 bases not matched to a gene. Sorting was used to obtain naive CD8 T cells (CD8+CD4-CCR7+CD45RA+). The sample belongs to a study of molecular identifiers for immune sequencing clone quantification. Study findings and constraints: Beyond 20 RNA copies, clones held over 99% of effector molecules, compared with under 1% in naive cells. Underestimation of highly expanded clone sizes could arise where identical TCR molecules share a barcode.

It was with previously described methods and listed TCR primers that bulk TCR libraries were made. In TCRdb, the PCR reads were re-called with MiXCR into one record per CDR3 protein. The table shows hundreds of thousands of distinct CDR3 sequences, with roughly 23% occurring only once. The sequencing sample was made of naive CD8+ T cells from blood, with Jurkat cell RNA spiked in. Subset given: FACS-sorted CD8+CD4-CCR7+CD45RA+ naive T cells. This sequence originates from a human donor in good health. Some libraries in this study had Jurkat cell RNA spiked in. The chain joins TRBV11-2 to TRBJ2-1; 7 nucleotides line up with TRBD2. The CDR3 here is CASRQWGGLTLGDEQFF. Here the CDR3 DNA reads TGTGCCAGCAGACAATGGGGGGGACTGACCCTCGGCGATGAGCAGTTCTTC.